This entry concerns a single T cell receptor beta chain. The sequencing template was cDNA reverse transcribed from extracted RNA. TCRdb's copy holds only in-frame clones and misses some; the assay was immunoSEQ multiplex PCR. The table has 200,000 to 250,000 clones, less than 75% seen once; the top ten hold 1.5% to 2%. The sample originates from a study of CD8+ T cells in alopecia areata. Across the study: The study gave tofacitinib for 6 to 18 months, then 6 months off drug.

The treatment: oral pan-JAK inhibitor, 5-10 mg twice daily. Obtained from alopecia areata patients were lesional scalp punch biopsies along with peripheral blood. Sorted out of PBMCs were CD4+ T cells and CD8+ T cells. The CDR3 spans 13 residues. Germline lookup yields CDR1 SGHTA and CDR2 FQGNSA. The chain couples TRBV7-2 to TRBJ2-5; 7 bases fit TRBD1. The J call may be mistaken, given a closer DNA end match to TRBJ2-7. The starting material was CD4+ T cells sorted from blood, obtained at week 4, from a patient treated with tofacitinib. This receptor was obtained from a human donor with alopecia areata. CDR3 DNA sequence: TGTGCCAGCAGCCCGGGACAGAAGTACGAGCAGTACTTC. It is translated as CASSPGQKYEQYF.